Following are 23 T cell receptor beta chains from one sample sequenced in a study of blood T cell repertoires in COVID-19. Generated by immunoSEQ multiplex PCR, the TCRdb table keeps only in-frame clones and is missing some. The sample has roughly 80,000 clones, roughly 92% seen once. Sequenced: peripheral blood. These receptors were taken from a man aged 50 to 60 with COVID-19, enrolled during active disease.

This clone has only one observation. The gene calls are TRBV7-9 and TRBJ2-5; 9 bases match TRBD2. V shed 3 bases and J 2 bases; nucleotides not matched to a gene: 10. Germline V gene lookup returns CDR1 SEHNR and CDR2 FQNEAQ (reference sequence). The CDR3 has 17 amino acids. This CDR3 reads CASSFNLAGGGQETQYF. The CDR3 DNA reads TGTGCCAGCAGCTTCAATTTGGCGGGAGGGGGACAAGAGACCCAGTACTTC.

The rearrangement uses TRBV19 and TRBJ2-1, with D perhaps matching TRBD2 (5 bases). V was clipped by 1 base and J by 3 bases, with 13 bases between them. The CDR3 runs 16 residues. Germline assignment: CDR1 LNHDA and CDR2 SQIVND (reference sequence). CDR3 bases: TGTGCCAGTAGTATAGTGTTTCAGGCGGGCTACAATGAGCAGTTCTTC. This gives the protein CASSIVFQAGYNEQFF.

The gene calls are TRBV10-3 and TRBJ2-6; no clear D. The germline V gene encodes CDR1 ENHRY and CDR2 SYGVKD. Between the trimmed V and J ends, which lost 7 bases and 0 bases, there was a span of 7 bases. This CDR3 is 14 amino acids long. In DNA, the CDR3 is TGTGCCATCAAACAGCTCTCTGGGGCCAACGTCCTGACTTTC. Encoded protein: CAIKQLSGANVLTF.

The chain couples TRBV5-1 to TRBJ2-6; D not resolved. V lost 1 base and J 0 bases, leaving 14 bases between the germline ends. The CDR3 runs 18 residues. Germline CDR1 SGHRS, CDR2 YFSETQ. The CDR3 spells CASSLSVPGPSGANVLTF. In nucleotides, the CDR3 is TGCGCCAGCAGCTTGAGTGTCCCTGGCCCCTCTGGGGCCAACGTCCTGACTTTC.

The CDR3 DNA sequence: TGTGCCAGCTCGGACACTACCTATGGCTACACCTTC. This sequence encodes CASSDTTYGYTF. The J gene is TRBJ1-2, the V gene TRBV19; perhaps TRBD1 as D (5 bases). The V end lost 9 bases, the J end lost 4 bases, and 12 bases lay between the germline ends. The CDR3 extends over 12 amino acids. Looked up from germline, CDR1 is LNHDA and CDR2 is SQIVND (reference sequence).

The CDR3 bases are TGTGCCAGCAGCTTTCGGGGGGGACTACGTAACAATGAGCAGTTCTTC. Protein: CASSFRGGLRNNEQFF. The chain recombines TRBV7-2 with TRBJ2-1, with TRBD2 identical over 8 bases. This CDR3 contains 16 residues. Per germline, CDR1 SGHTA and CDR2 FQGNSA. After removal of 3 bases from V and 5 bases from J, the junction contained 9 bases not matched to a gene.

The chain uses TRBV19 and TRBJ2-7; weak D call: TRBD1 (8 bases). Germline V gene data show CDR1 as LNHDA and CDR2 as SQIVND (reference sequence). V dropped 5 bases and J dropped 6 bases, with 20 bases sitting between them. The CDR3 is made up of 15 amino acids. The CDR3 DNA follows: TGTGCCAGTAGTTCGGGGGGACAGGAATGGAGCGAGCAGTACTTC. It yields the protein CASSSGGQEWSEQYF.

The V call is TRBV5-1, the J call TRBJ2-5, with 9 bases lining up with TRBD1. With V trimmed by 4 bases and J by 7 bases, 8 bases remained unmatched. Germline lookup yields CDR1 SGHRS and CDR2 YFSETQ. This CDR3 is 14 amino acids long. The CDR3: CASSARQGEGTQYF. The DNA for the CDR3 is TGCGCCAGCAGCGCCCGACAGGGGGAGGGGACCCAGTACTTC.

J is TRBJ2-7 and V is TRBV4-3; 9 nucleotides agree with TRBD1. Germline CDR1 LGHNA, CDR2 YSLEER. This CDR3 region has 15 residues. V gave up 2 bases and J gave up 5 bases; unmatched junction bases: 7. The CDR3 reads CASSQLRQGGNEQYF. The CDR3 DNA reads TGCGCCAGCAGCCAATTGAGACAGGGGGGCAACGAGCAGTACTTC.

The chain is built from TRBV2 and TRBJ2-5; D might be TRBD1 (6 bases). V was clipped by 5 bases and J by 1 base, with 20 bases between them. The CDR3 totals 17 residues. Germline assignment: CDR1 SNHLY and CDR2 FYNNEI. In nucleotides, the CDR3 is TGTGCCAGCAGTCCCACCTTTCTACTAGGGGGCCAAGAGACCCAGTACTTC. It is translated as CASSPTFLLGGQETQYF.

This clone has just one count. This chain links TRBV3-1 (or the pseudogene TRBV3-2) with TRBJ2-3, with D hard to call. Trimming stripped 4 bases from V and 1 base from J, with 3 bases between. The CDR3 consists of 12 residues. Germline V gene sequence: CDR1 LGHDT, CDR2 YNNKEL (reference sequence). CDR3 DNA sequence: TGTGCCAGCAGCCGAGGCACAGATACGCAGTATTTT. The encoded protein is CASSRGTDTQYF.

The chain joins TRBV25-1 to TRBJ1-5; 9 bases are a match to TRBD1. Trimming removed 4 bases from V and 4 bases from J; junction bases left unmatched: 5. CDR1 is MGHDK and CDR2 is SYGVNS in the germline V gene. The CDR3 consists of 15 residues. In DNA, the CDR3 is TGTGCCAGCAGTGGTCGGACAGGGGAGAATCAGCCCCAGCATTTT. Its protein is CASSGRTGENQPQHF.

V and J are TRBV11-2 and TRBJ1-2; TRBD1 matches 10 bases. Per germline, CDR1 SGHAT and CDR2 FQNNGV. V lost 5 bases to trimming and J lost 6 bases; unmatched junction nucleotides: 9. The CDR3 is 15 amino acids. The CDR3 bases are TGTGCCAGCAGCCCAGGGACAGGGGAGGTTCATGGCTACACCTTC. This translates into CASSPGTGEVHGYTF.

The J gene is TRBJ2-3, the V gene TRBV10-3, with TRBD2 identical over 10 bases. The CDR3 consists of 15 residues. CDR1 is ENHRY, CDR2 SYGVKD, per germline. V lost 6 bases and J lost 0; bases outside the gene matches: 3. The CDR3 region is CAISRTSGSTDTQYF. In DNA form, the CDR3 reads TGTGCCATCAGCCGGACTAGCGGTAGCACAGATACGCAGTATTTT.

The genes are TRBV6-2 or TRBV6-3 and TRBJ2-1, with D unresolved. Germline V lookup: CDR1 MNHEY, CDR2 SVGEGT. The CDR3 is 17 residues long. V was shortened by 2 bases and J by 6 bases, with 20 bases between the two germline ends. This CDR3 reads CASSYNFLDARLNEQFF. The DNA of the CDR3 is TGTGCCAGCAGTTACAATTTTCTAGACGCAAGGCTCAATGAGCAGTTCTTC.

V and J are TRBV7-8 and TRBJ2-7, with D maybe TRBD2 (6 bases). CDR1 is SGHVS and CDR2 is FQNEAQ in the germline V gene. This CDR3 has 14 residues. V lost 1 base and J lost 7, with 14 bases in between. The CDR3 nucleotides read TGTGCCAGCAGCTTAGGTCGGGACTCGGTTGAGCAGTACGTC. Protein: CASSLGRDSVEQYV.

The chain recombines TRBV14 with TRBJ2-3; tentative D call: TRBD2 (6 bases). Trimming removed 0 bases at V and 8 bases at J, with 9 bases between. Germline CDR1 reads SGHDN; CDR2 reads FVKESK. This CDR3 has 13 amino acids. The CDR3 region has the DNA TGTGCCAGCAGCCAAGATACTAGCAGTACGCAGTATTTT. Protein product: CASSQDTSSTQYF.

The chain carries TRBV7-2 and TRBJ1-5, with D maybe TRBD1 (6 bases). Germline CDR1 SGHTA, CDR2 FQGNSA. The V and J ends lost 1 base and 1 base respectively, with 11 bases between them. The CDR3 runs 16 residues. The CDR3, as DNA: TGTGCCAGCAGCTTAGATGGGGGCGGAAGCAATCAGCCCCAGCATTTT. Translating gives CASSLDGGGSNQPQHF.

V usage is TRBV10-3 and J usage is TRBJ1-1, with TRBD1 identical over 9 bases. CDR1 is ENHRY and CDR2 is SYGVKD in the germline V gene. After removal of 4 bases from V and 4 bases from J, the junction contained 7 bases not matched to a gene. This CDR3 is 15 amino acids long. For the CDR3, the DNA is TGTGCCATCAGTGGGGGGACAGGGATTAGCACTGAAGCTTTCTTT. It is translated as CAISGGTGISTEAFF.

The J gene is TRBJ2-7, the V gene TRBV5-8; D is uncertain. The CDR3 is 11 residues long. CDR1 is SGHTS and CDR2 is YDEGEE in the germline V gene. The germline V and J ends were trimmed by 7 bases and 2 bases, with 7 bases remaining between them. The CDR3 DNA is TGTGCCAGCGCGCGGACCTACGAGCAGTACGTC. This codes for CASARTYEQYV.

The rearrangement links TRBV11-3 to TRBJ2-2, with 11 bases lining up with TRBD2. V lost 4 bases and J lost 5; bases outside the gene matches: 9. Germline V gene lookup returns CDR1 SGHNT and CDR2 YENEEA. The CDR3 contains 17 residues. The CDR3 loop is CASSSASSGRGTGELFF. For the CDR3, the DNA is TGTGCCAGCAGCTCGGCCAGTAGCGGGAGGGGAACCGGGGAGCTGTTTTTT.

This clone turned up a few times. This chain links TRBV5-4 with TRBJ2-2; D gene uncertain. CDR1 and CDR2 (germline): SGHNT, YYREEE (reference sequence). The CDR3 has 12 amino acids. With 0 bases removed from V and 7 bases from J, the gap between germline ends came to 4 bases. The CDR3 DNA sequence: TGTGCCAGCAGCTTGGTCAGCGGGGAGCTGTTTTTT. This codes for CASSLVSGELFF. Full variable domain (outside the CDR3, taken from reference TRBV5-4 and TRBJ2-2): ETGVTQSPTHLIKTRGQQVTLRCSSQSGHNTVSWYQQALGQGPQFIFQYYREEENGRGNFPPRFSGLQFPNYSSELNVNALELDDSALYLCASSLVSGELFFGEGSRLTVL.

In its sample, this clone was seen once. The J gene is TRBJ2-1, the V gene TRBV6-5, with D tentatively TRBD1 (5 bases). This CDR3 has 14 amino acids. V was clipped by 0 bases and J by 5 bases, with 8 bases between them. Germline-derived CDR1 and CDR2 are MNHEY and SVGAGI. The CDR3 DNA sequence: TGTGCCAGCAGTTACTCAAGGGGAAACAATGAGCAGTTCTTC. Translation: CASSYSRGNNEQFF.